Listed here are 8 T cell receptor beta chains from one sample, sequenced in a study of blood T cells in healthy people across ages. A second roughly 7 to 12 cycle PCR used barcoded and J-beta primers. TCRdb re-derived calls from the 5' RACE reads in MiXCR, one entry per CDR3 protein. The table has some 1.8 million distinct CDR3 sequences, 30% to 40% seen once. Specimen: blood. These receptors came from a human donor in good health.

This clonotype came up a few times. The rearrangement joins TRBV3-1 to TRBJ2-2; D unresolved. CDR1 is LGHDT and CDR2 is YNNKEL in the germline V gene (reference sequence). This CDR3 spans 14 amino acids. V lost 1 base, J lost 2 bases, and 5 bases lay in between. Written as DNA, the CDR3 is TGTGCCAGCAGCCAAGTTCACAACACCGGGGAGCTGTTTTTT. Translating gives CASSQVHNTGELFF.

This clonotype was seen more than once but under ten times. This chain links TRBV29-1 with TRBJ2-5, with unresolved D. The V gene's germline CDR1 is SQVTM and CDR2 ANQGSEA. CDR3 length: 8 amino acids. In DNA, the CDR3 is TGCAGAGGGCCCCGTCGGTACTTC. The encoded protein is CRGPRRYF.

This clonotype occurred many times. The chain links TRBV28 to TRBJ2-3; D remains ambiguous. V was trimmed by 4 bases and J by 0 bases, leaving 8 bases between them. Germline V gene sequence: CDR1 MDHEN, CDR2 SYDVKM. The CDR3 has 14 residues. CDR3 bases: TGTGCCAGCAGTTCCGGGTTTAGCACAGATACGCAGTATTTT. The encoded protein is CASSSGFSTDTQYF.

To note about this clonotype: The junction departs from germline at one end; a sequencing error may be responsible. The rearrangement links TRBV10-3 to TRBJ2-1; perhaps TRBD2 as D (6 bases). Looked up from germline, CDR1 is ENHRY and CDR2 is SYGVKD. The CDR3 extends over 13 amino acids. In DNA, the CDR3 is TGTGCCATCACGCCGGACTACTACAATAAGCAGTTCTTC. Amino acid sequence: CAITPDYYNKQFF.

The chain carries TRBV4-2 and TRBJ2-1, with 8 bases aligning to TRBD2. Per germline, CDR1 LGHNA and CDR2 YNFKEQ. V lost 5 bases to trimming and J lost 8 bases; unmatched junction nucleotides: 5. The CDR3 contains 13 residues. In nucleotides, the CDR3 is TGTGCCAGCAGCGAACCGGGGGGGGATGAGCAGTTCTTC. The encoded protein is CASSEPGGDEQFF.

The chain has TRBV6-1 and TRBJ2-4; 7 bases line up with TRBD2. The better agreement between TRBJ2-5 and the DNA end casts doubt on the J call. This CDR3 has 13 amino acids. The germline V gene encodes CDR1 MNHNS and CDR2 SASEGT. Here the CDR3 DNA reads TGTGCCAGCAGTGAAGACGGGAGGAAGACCCAGTACTTC. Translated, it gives CASSEDGRKTQYF.

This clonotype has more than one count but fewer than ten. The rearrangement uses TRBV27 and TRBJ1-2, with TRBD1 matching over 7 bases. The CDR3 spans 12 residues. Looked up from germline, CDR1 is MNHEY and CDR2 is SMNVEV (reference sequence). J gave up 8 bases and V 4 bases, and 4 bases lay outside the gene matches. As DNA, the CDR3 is TGTGCCAGCAGTTCACAGGGGCACGGCTACACCTTC. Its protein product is CASSSQGHGYTF.

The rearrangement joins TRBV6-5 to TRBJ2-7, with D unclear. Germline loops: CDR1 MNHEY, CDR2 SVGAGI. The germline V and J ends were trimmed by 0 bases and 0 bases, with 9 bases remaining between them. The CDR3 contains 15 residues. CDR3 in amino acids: CASSYSIGGSYEQYF. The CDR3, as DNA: TGTGCCAGCAGTTACTCGATTGGCGGCTCCTACGAGCAGTACTTC.